The rows below give T cell receptor beta chains drawn from one sample of a study of cytomegalovirus exposure and HLA in healthy donors. Produced via immunoSEQ multiplex PCR; TCRdb's table is partial and in-frame only. The sample has about 140,000 clones, approximately 78% seen once. Source material: PBMCs. These receptors came from a young man in good health and CMV-seropositive. CDR3s include the opening cysteine and the closing phenylalanine or tryptophan. The order of the fields is V gene, CDR3 length, clone size, J gene, D gene, CDR3 DNA, CDR3 protein. The D gene is left open where the match is weak. Clone size is not always given. Where it is, it says once, few, many or a class for expanded clones.

v_gene: TRBV10-3
len: 17
abundance: -
j_gene: TRBJ2-7
d_gene: TRBD1
CDR3nt: TGTGCCATCAGTGAGTCGTTAACCGGGACAGGGGCCTACGAGCAGTACTTC
CDR3aa: CAISESLTGTGAYEQYF

v_gene: TRBV11-3
len: 13
abundance: -
j_gene: TRBJ2-1
d_gene: -
CDR3nt: TGTGCCAGCAGCTTAGTCCGTGGAGATGAGCAGTTCTTC
CDR3aa: CASSLVRGDEQFF

v_gene: TRBV7-2
len: 15
abundance: -
j_gene: TRBJ2-2
d_gene: -
CDR3nt: TGTGCCAGCAGCTTAGCGGGAGCAACCACCGGGGAGCTGTTTTTT
CDR3aa: CASSLAGATTGELFF

v_gene: TRBV28
len: 16
abundance: -
j_gene: TRBJ2-3
d_gene: TRBD2
CDR3nt: TGTGCCAGCAGGGCGGGAGGGCCCCGAGGGTTGGAGACGCAGTATTTT
CDR3aa: CASRAGGPRGLETQYF

v_gene: TRBV11-2
len: 17
abundance: -
j_gene: TRBJ2-3
d_gene: TRBD2
CDR3nt: TGTGCCAGCAGCTCCCAGGGACTAGCGGCTAGCACAGATACGCAGTATTTT
CDR3aa: CASSSQGLAASTDTQYF

v_gene: TRBV5-1
len: 15
abundance: -
j_gene: TRBJ1-4
d_gene: TRBD1
CDR3nt: TGCGCCAGCAGTCTCGGAGGGGGCGTGGGTGAAAAACTGTTTTTT
CDR3aa: CASSLGGGVGEKLFF

v_gene: TRBV11-2
len: 15
abundance: -
j_gene: TRBJ1-4
d_gene: -
CDR3nt: TGTGCCAGCAGCGCTACAGGAAGGACTAATGAAAAACTGTTTTTT
CDR3aa: CASSATGRTNEKLFF

v_gene: TRBV19
len: 13
abundance: -
j_gene: TRBJ2-1
d_gene: -
CDR3nt: TGTGCCAGTAGTATAGTAGCTAACAATGAGCAGTTCTTC
CDR3aa: CASSIVANNEQFF

v_gene: TRBV13
len: 19
abundance: -
j_gene: TRBJ2-1
d_gene: TRBD1
CDR3nt: TGTGCCAGCAGCTCCAGGACAGGGGGAGGTTACCTCTCCTACAATGAGCAGTTCTTC
CDR3aa: CASSSRTGGGYLSYNEQFF

v_gene: TRBV7-6
len: 14
abundance: -
j_gene: TRBJ2-3
d_gene: -
CDR3nt: TGTGCCAGCAGCCGCGCAGAGGGCCCAGATACGCAGTATTTT
CDR3aa: CASSRAEGPDTQYF

v_gene: TRBV5-6
len: 11
abundance: -
j_gene: TRBJ1-2
d_gene: -
CDR3nt: TGTGCCAGCGGATTAAAGCGTGGCTACACCTTC
CDR3aa: CASGLKRGYTF

v_gene: TRBV5-1
len: 15
abundance: few
j_gene: TRBJ2-3
d_gene: TRBD1
CDR3nt: TGCGCCAGCAGCTCGGGACAGGGGGGCCCAGATACGCAGTATTTT
CDR3aa: CASSSGQGGPDTQYF

v_gene: TRBV30
len: 15
abundance: -
j_gene: TRBJ2-1
d_gene: TRBD1
CDR3nt: TGTGCCTGGAGTGTACACAGGGGGGCCTACAATGAGCAGTTCTTC
CDR3aa: CAWSVHRGAYNEQFF

v_gene: TRBV15
len: 12
abundance: -
j_gene: TRBJ2-7
d_gene: -
CDR3nt: TGTGCCACCTTTGGGACAAACTACGAGCAGTACTTC
CDR3aa: CATFGTNYEQYF

v_gene: TRBV5-1
len: 13
abundance: -
j_gene: TRBJ1-2
d_gene: -
CDR3nt: TGCGCCAGCAGCTTGGACGACTCCTATGGCTACACCTTC
CDR3aa: CASSLDDSYGYTF

v_gene: TRBV4-1
len: 18
abundance: once
j_gene: TRBJ1-2
d_gene: -
CDR3nt: TGCGCCAGCAGCCAAGAATTCACAGGCTTCGCCCTTAACTATGGCTACACCTTC
CDR3aa: CASSQEFTGFALNYGYTF

v_gene: TRBV5-4
len: 14
abundance: -
j_gene: TRBJ1-2
d_gene: TRBD1
CDR3nt: TGTGCCAGCAGCTTGGGGACAGGGGGCTCTGGCTACACCTTC
CDR3aa: CASSLGTGGSGYTF

v_gene: TRBV27
len: 13
abundance: -
j_gene: TRBJ2-6
d_gene: -
CDR3nt: TGTGCCAGCAGGTTCGGGGGGGCCAACGTCCTGACTTTC
CDR3aa: CASRFGGANVLTF

v_gene: TRBV19
len: 13
abundance: -
j_gene: TRBJ1-1
d_gene: TRBD1
CDR3nt: TGTGCCAGTAGTGCAGGGGGTAGTACTGAAGCTTTCTTT
CDR3aa: CASSAGGSTEAFF

v_gene: TRBV19
len: 12
abundance: once
j_gene: TRBJ2-7
d_gene: -
CDR3nt: TGCGCCGGCAGGGCTTCACCCTACGAGCAGTACTTC
CDR3aa: CAGRASPYEQYF

v_gene: TRBV28
len: 16
abundance: -
j_gene: TRBJ2-5
d_gene: -
CDR3nt: TGTGCCAGCAGTTCTCCGCAGGGGCAGCTCCAAGAGACCCAGTACTTC
CDR3aa: CASSSPQGQLQETQYF

v_gene: TRBV2
len: 17
abundance: -
j_gene: TRBJ2-1
d_gene: -
CDR3nt: TGTGCCAGCAGTGATCGTGGTGGGAGAAGCTCCTACAATGAGCAGTTCTTC
CDR3aa: CASSDRGGRSSYNEQFF

v_gene: TRBV29-1
len: 11
abundance: -
j_gene: TRBJ1-1
d_gene: -
CDR3nt: TGCAGCGTCCCTAGTGACACTGAAGCTTTCTTT
CDR3aa: CSVPSDTEAFF

v_gene: TRBV2
len: 15
abundance: -
j_gene: TRBJ2-2
d_gene: TRBD2
CDR3nt: TGTGCCAGCAGTTCACTAGCGGGAGCCCCCGGGGAGCTGTTTTTT
CDR3aa: CASSSLAGAPGELFF

v_gene: TRBV7-9
len: 13
abundance: once
j_gene: TRBJ2-7
d_gene: -
CDR3nt: TGTGCCAGCAGCTTCGGCGGCTCCTACGAGCAGTACTTC
CDR3aa: CASSFGGSYEQYF

v_gene: TRBV28
len: 14
abundance: -
j_gene: TRBJ1-2
d_gene: TRBD1
CDR3nt: TGTGCCAGCCAAGAGGGGGCAGTGGTCTATGGCTACACCTTC
CDR3aa: CASQEGAVVYGYTF

v_gene: TRBV4-1
len: 16
abundance: -
j_gene: TRBJ1-5
d_gene: TRBD1
CDR3nt: TGCGCCAGCAGCCAAATGGGACAGGGGATCGGTCAGCCCCAGCATTTT
CDR3aa: CASSQMGQGIGQPQHF

v_gene: TRBV7-9
len: 16
abundance: few
j_gene: TRBJ2-5
d_gene: TRBD2
CDR3nt: TGTGCCAGCAGCTCTCACTCGGCCCCGCGGGAGGAGACCCAGTACTTC
CDR3aa: CASSSHSAPREETQYF

v_gene: TRBV6-1
len: 12
abundance: -
j_gene: TRBJ1-2
d_gene: TRBD1
CDR3nt: TGTGCCGGAGGGACAGGAGCGTATGGCTACACCTTC
CDR3aa: CAGGTGAYGYTF

v_gene: TRBV30
len: 16
abundance: -
j_gene: TRBJ2-1
d_gene: TRBD2
CDR3nt: TGTGCCTGGAAAAGTCTTGGTAGCGGGAGATCCAATGAGCAGTTCTTC
CDR3aa: CAWKSLGSGRSNEQFF

v_gene: TRBV14
len: 17
abundance: -
j_gene: TRBJ2-7
d_gene: -
CDR3nt: TGTGCCAGCAGCCAAGGGATTAGGGGCGCAGGATCCTACGAGCAGTACTTC
CDR3aa: CASSQGIRGAGSYEQYF

v_gene: TRBV4-1
len: 17
abundance: -
j_gene: TRBJ2-1
d_gene: -
CDR3nt: TGCGCCAGCAGCCCCCAAACGGGGAGTTTCTCCTACAATGAGCAGTTCTTC
CDR3aa: CASSPQTGSFSYNEQFF

v_gene: TRBV2
len: 18
abundance: -
j_gene: TRBJ2-1
d_gene: TRBD2
CDR3nt: TGTGCCAGCAGTGAGCTAGCGGGAGGGGTATACTCCTACAATGAGCAGTTCTTC
CDR3aa: CASSELAGGVYSYNEQFF

v_gene: TRBV23-1
len: 13
abundance: -
j_gene: TRBJ1-5
d_gene: -
CDR3nt: TGCGCCAGTAGATCGCGGGGAAGCAAGCCCCAGCATTTT
CDR3aa: CASRSRGSKPQHF

v_gene: TRBV9
len: 14
abundance: -
j_gene: TRBJ1-4
d_gene: TRBD1
CDR3nt: TGTGCCAGCAGCACAGGGGCTCGAAATGAAAAACTGTTTTTT
CDR3aa: CASSTGARNEKLFF

v_gene: TRBV5-4
len: 15
abundance: once
j_gene: TRBJ2-7
d_gene: -
CDR3nt: TGTGCCAGCAGCTTGAAACTCGGTACCTCCTACGAGCAGTACTTC
CDR3aa: CASSLKLGTSYEQYF

v_gene: TRBV27
len: 15
abundance: -
j_gene: TRBJ1-4
d_gene: -
CDR3nt: TGTGCCAGCAGTTTATCCGCAGTTACTAATGAAAAACTGTTTTTT
CDR3aa: CASSLSAVTNEKLFF

v_gene: TRBV4-1
len: 11
abundance: -
j_gene: TRBJ1-3
d_gene: -
CDR3nt: TGCGCCAGCAGCGACCGGGACTTCCAGGTGTTT
CDR3aa: CASSDRDFQVF

v_gene: TRBV19
len: 13
abundance: -
j_gene: TRBJ1-5
d_gene: -
CDR3nt: TGTGCCAGTAGTTCAGGATTCAATCAGCCCCAGCATTTT
CDR3aa: CASSSGFNQPQHF

v_gene: TRBV2
len: 16
abundance: -
j_gene: TRBJ1-4
d_gene: -
CDR3nt: TGTGCCAGCAGTGACAACGGGGTTGCAACTAATGAAAAACTGTTTTTT
CDR3aa: CASSDNGVATNEKLFF

v_gene: TRBV27
len: 14
abundance: -
j_gene: TRBJ2-7
d_gene: TRBD2
CDR3nt: TGTGCCAGTAGTTTATCGACTAGCGGGTACGAGCAGTACTTC
CDR3aa: CASSLSTSGYEQYF

v_gene: TRBV5-1
len: 13
abundance: -
j_gene: TRBJ2-5
d_gene: TRBD2
CDR3nt: TGCGCCAGCAGCTTGATACTAGCGGAGACCCAGTACTTC
CDR3aa: CASSLILAETQYF

v_gene: TRBV4-1
len: 12
abundance: -
j_gene: TRBJ1-1
d_gene: -
CDR3nt: TGCGCCAGCAGCCATACAGGGTCTGAAGCTTTCTTT
CDR3aa: CASSHTGSEAFF

v_gene: TRBV4-2
len: 15
abundance: -
j_gene: TRBJ2-3
d_gene: -
CDR3nt: TGTGCCAGCAGCCAACCCGGCGGGGCTACAGATACGCAGTATTTT
CDR3aa: CASSQPGGATDTQYF

v_gene: TRBV19
len: 14
abundance: -
j_gene: TRBJ1-1
d_gene: -
CDR3nt: TGTGCCAGTAGTAGGGGACAACTGAACACTGAAGCTTTCTTT
CDR3aa: CASSRGQLNTEAFF

v_gene: TRBV28
len: 15
abundance: -
j_gene: TRBJ2-1
d_gene: TRBD1
CDR3nt: TGTGCCAGCAGATCAGGACAGGAGATCTACAATGAGCAGTTCTTC
CDR3aa: CASRSGQEIYNEQFF

v_gene: TRBV6-5
len: 14
abundance: few
j_gene: TRBJ1-6
d_gene: -
CDR3nt: TGTGCCACCGGAGACAGGCCTTGGAATTCACCCCTCCACTTT
CDR3aa: CATGDRPWNSPLHF

v_gene: TRBV7-9
len: 16
abundance: -
j_gene: TRBJ1-6
d_gene: -
CDR3nt: TGTGCCAGCAGCCAGACTGAGAGCTCCTATAATTCACCCCTCCACTTT
CDR3aa: CASSQTESSYNSPLHF

v_gene: TRBV11-2
len: 14
abundance: -
j_gene: TRBJ2-3
d_gene: -
CDR3nt: TGTGCCAGCAGCCGCTGGGCCCGCACAGATACGCAGTATTTT
CDR3aa: CASSRWARTDTQYF

v_gene: TRBV5-8
len: 15
abundance: -
j_gene: TRBJ2-7
d_gene: -
CDR3nt: TGTGCCAGCAGCTTGGGGGGGCTTTCCTCCTACGAGCAGTACTTC
CDR3aa: CASSLGGLSSYEQYF

v_gene: TRBV7-3
len: 13
abundance: -
j_gene: TRBJ2-5
d_gene: -
CDR3nt: TGTGCCAGCAGCTTCCAGGGATCGGAGACCCAGTACTTC
CDR3aa: CASSFQGSETQYF